This T cell receptor (beta chain) was observed in a study of tumor and adjacent non-tumor tissue in lung cancer. TCRbeta libraries were built with three rounds of nested PCR, modified from ARM-PCR. MiXCR, run by TCRdb on the multiplex PCR reads, gives a single entry per CDR3 protein. This table has about 85,000 distinct CDR3 sequences, about three fifths appearing once. No cell sorting was done before RNA was extracted from the tissue. Whole-study findings and limits: Tumor repertoires had a smaller top 100 clone share than normal lung. Significantly higher TCR diversity was found in tumor than normal lung.

This CDR3 is built from 16 residues. Trimming removed 4 bases from V and 8 bases from J, with 20 bases in between. As to this clonotype: Its antigen remains unidentified.

J is TRBJ2-2 and V is TRBV23-1, with D possibly TRBD1 on 5 matching bases. TRBV23-1 belongs to the ORF category, with a function that is uncertain. The receptor comes from an older man with non-small cell lung cancer. The material sequenced was lung tumor tissue. This CDR3 is CASSPQGKGRTGELFF. CDR3 coding DNA: TGCGCCAGCAGTCCGCAGGGCAAGGGGCGAACAGGGGAGCTGTTTTTT.